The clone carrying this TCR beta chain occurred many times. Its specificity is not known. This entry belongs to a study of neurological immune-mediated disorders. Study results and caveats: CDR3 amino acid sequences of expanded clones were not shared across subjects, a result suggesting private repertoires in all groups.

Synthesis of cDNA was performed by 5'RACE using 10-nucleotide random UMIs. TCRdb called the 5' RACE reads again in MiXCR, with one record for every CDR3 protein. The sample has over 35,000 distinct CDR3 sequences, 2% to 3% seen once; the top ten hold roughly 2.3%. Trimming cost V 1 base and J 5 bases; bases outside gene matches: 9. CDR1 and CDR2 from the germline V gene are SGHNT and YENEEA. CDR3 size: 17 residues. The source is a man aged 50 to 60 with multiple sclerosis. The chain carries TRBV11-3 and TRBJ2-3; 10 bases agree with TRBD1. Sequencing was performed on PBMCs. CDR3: CASSLGGGTGAKDTQYF. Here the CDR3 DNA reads TGTGCCAGCAGCTTAGGAGGGGGGACAGGGGCGAAAGATACGCAGTATTTT.